This entry describes one T cell receptor beta chain. Its specificity is not known. The sample comes from a study of T cells expressing NK-cell markers. Overall study: Seven of eight sequenced donors tested HCMV-seropositive; one tested seronegative. Notes on the study in general: The study left the HCMV specificity of expanded NKG2C+ T cell clones unresolved.

This CDR3 comprises 14 residues. Germline V lookup: CDR1 SGHTA, CDR2 FQGNSA. TCRdb reworked the 5' RACE reads into one entry per CDR3 protein, no DNA. The sample has 550,000 to 600,000 distinct CDR3 sequences. Sequencing was performed on blood T cells: a sorted CD56 or NKG2C T cell subset, CD4+ or CD8+ T cells, or bulk PBMC T cells (not recorded which). The V gene is TRBV7-2, the J gene TRBJ2-3. The sequence was collected from a man aged 18 to 35 in good health. The CDR3 spells CASSLSRSRDTQYF.